This T cell receptor beta chain was identified during a study of control samples from healthy donors and cancer patients. Profiled with immunoSEQ multiplex PCR; TCRdb holds only in-frame clones, not every one. The sample holds 10,000 to 15,000 clones; over 75% are singletons and the top ten take 2.8%. Per germline, CDR1 SGHRS and CDR2 YFSETQ. V lost 2 bases and J lost 5; bases outside the gene matches: 6. The CDR3 covers 14 residues. This clone was picked up one time. The sample taken for sequencing was formalin-fixed, paraffin-embedded tissue. The receptor was derived from a male donor with melanoma. The chain combines TRBV5-1 with TRBJ2-5, with TRBD2 identical over 7 bases. Here the CDR3 DNA reads TGCGCCAGCAGCTTAGGACTAGAAAGTGAGACCCAGTACTTC. Encoded protein: CASSLGLESETQYF.